This passage covers 9 T cell receptor beta chains from one sample sequenced in a study of blood T cell repertoires in COVID-19. Data came from immunoSEQ multiplex PCR; TCRdb stores just in-frame clones and leaves some out. Of approximately 140,000 clones detected, roughly 80% appear once; the ten largest clones hold about 1.5%. The specimen was peripheral blood. The receptors here all came from a man in his 60s with acute or convalescent COVID-19.

The rearrangement uses TRBV3-1 (or the pseudogene TRBV3-2) and TRBJ1-5; D unclear. The V and J ends lost 4 bases and 7 bases respectively, with 14 bases between them. The CDR3 extends over 14 amino acids. Germline V CDR1 and CDR2: LGHDT, YNNKEL (reference sequence). CDR3 protein: CASSPSQRAQPQHF. The DNA of the CDR3 is TGTGCCAGCAGCCCTTCCCAGAGGGCGCAGCCCCAGCATTTT.

The chain recombines TRBV7-3 with TRBJ2-7; D ambiguous. The CDR3 runs 15 residues. V dropped 2 bases and J dropped 0 bases, with 11 bases sitting between them. Germline V gene lookup returns CDR1 SGHTA and CDR2 FQGTGA. The CDR3 DNA is TGTGCCAGCAGCTTAGGGCACAGAAACTCCTACGAGCAGTACTTC. Translation: CASSLGHRNSYEQYF.

This rearrangement joins TRBV29-1 to TRBJ2-5, with 10 nucleotides matching TRBD1. Germline V gene sequence: CDR1 SQVTM, CDR2 ANQGSEA. CDR3 length equals 14 residues. V shed 7 bases and J 3 bases; nucleotides not matched to a gene: 8. The CDR3 spells CSAVDRGREETQYF. The CDR3 DNA sequence: TGCAGCGCCGTAGACAGGGGGCGAGAAGAGACCCAGTACTTC.

This clone has a handful of counts. This rearrangement joins TRBV11-2 to TRBJ1-2; D ambiguous. Germline CDR1 is SGHAT and CDR2 is FQNNGV. The CDR3 totals 15 residues. V lost 5 bases to trimming and J lost 1 base, with 14 bases between them. The CDR3 protein is CASSLTQAGNYGYTF. DNA of the CDR3: TGTGCCAGCAGCCTAACGCAGGCTGGTAACTATGGCTACACCTTC.

V and J are TRBV19 and TRBJ2-7, with 9 bases lining up with TRBD1. With 5 bases clipped from V and 5 bases from J, the junction kept 7 bases outside the gene matches. There are 14 residues in the CDR3. Looked up from germline, CDR1 is LNHDA and CDR2 is SQIVND (reference sequence). CDR3 DNA sequence: TGTGCCAGTAGTTTCGGACAGGGGATAGACGAGCAGTACTTC. Its translation: CASSFGQGIDEQYF. Full variable domain (rest looked up from reference TRBV19 and TRBJ2-7): DGGITQSPKYLFRKEGQNVTLSCEQNLNHDAMYWYRQDPGQGLRLIYYSQIVNDFQKGDIAEGYSVSREKKESFPLTVTSAQKNPTAFYLCASSFGQGIDEQYFGPGTRLTVT.

CDR3 sequence (DNA): TGCGCCAGCAGTCGGAGACTAGCGGGAGAAGTGAATGAGCAGTTCTTC. It codes for CASSRRLAGEVNEQFF. V usage is TRBV5-1 and J usage is TRBJ2-1, with 12 bases matching TRBD2. The CDR3 is made up of 16 amino acids. After removal of 5 bases from V and 7 bases from J, the junction contained 10 bases not matched to a gene. CDR1 SGHRS and CDR2 YFSETQ come from the germline V gene.

The chain has TRBV6-1 and TRBJ2-1; 9 nucleotides match TRBD2. V gave up 1 base and J gave up 3 bases; unmatched junction bases: 7. CDR3 length: 17 amino acids. Germline CDR1 MNHNS, CDR2 SASEGT. This chain's CDR3 is CASSEVWAGGVYNEQFF. The CDR3 bases are TGTGCCAGCAGTGAAGTTTGGGCGGGAGGGGTCTACAATGAGCAGTTCTTC.

The rearrangement links TRBV27 to TRBJ2-1, with 9 bases lining up with TRBD1. Per the germline V gene, CDR1 is MNHEY and CDR2 is SMNVEV (reference sequence). The CDR3 consists of 14 residues. The V gene end was trimmed by 5 bases and the J gene end by 4 bases; junction bases not matched to a gene: 3. Here the CDR3 DNA reads TGTGCCAGCAGTCCTGGGACAGGGTACAATGAGCAGTTCTTC. This encodes CASSPGTGYNEQFF.

This chain uses TRBV3-1 (or the pseudogene TRBV3-2) with TRBJ1-6; a possible D gene is TRBD1 (5 bases). V lost 2 bases, J lost 0 bases, and 5 bases lay in between. The germline V gene encodes CDR1 LGHDT and CDR2 YNNKEL (reference sequence). The CDR3 is 15 residues long. The CDR3 loop is CASSQTGSYNSPLHF. CDR3 nucleotides: TGTGCCAGCAGCCAAACAGGCTCCTATAATTCACCCCTCCACTTT.